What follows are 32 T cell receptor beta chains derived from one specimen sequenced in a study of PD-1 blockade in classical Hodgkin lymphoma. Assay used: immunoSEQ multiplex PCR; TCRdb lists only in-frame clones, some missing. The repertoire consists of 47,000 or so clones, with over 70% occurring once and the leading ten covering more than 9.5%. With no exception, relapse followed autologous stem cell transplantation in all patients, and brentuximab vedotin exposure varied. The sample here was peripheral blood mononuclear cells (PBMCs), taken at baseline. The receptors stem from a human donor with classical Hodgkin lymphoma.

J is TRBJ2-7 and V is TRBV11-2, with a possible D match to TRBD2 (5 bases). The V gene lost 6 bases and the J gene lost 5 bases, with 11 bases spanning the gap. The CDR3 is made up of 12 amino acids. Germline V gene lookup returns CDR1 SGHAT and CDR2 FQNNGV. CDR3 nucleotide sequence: TGTGCCAGCAGAAAAGACGGGAACGAGCAGTACTTC. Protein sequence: CASRKDGNEQYF.

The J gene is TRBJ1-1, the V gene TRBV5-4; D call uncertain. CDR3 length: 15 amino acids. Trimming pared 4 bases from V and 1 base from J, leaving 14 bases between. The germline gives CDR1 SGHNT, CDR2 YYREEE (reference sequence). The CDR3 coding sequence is TGTGCCAGCAGCCCCCCGGAGAGGAAGAACACTGAAGCTTTCTTT. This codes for CASSPPERKNTEAFF.

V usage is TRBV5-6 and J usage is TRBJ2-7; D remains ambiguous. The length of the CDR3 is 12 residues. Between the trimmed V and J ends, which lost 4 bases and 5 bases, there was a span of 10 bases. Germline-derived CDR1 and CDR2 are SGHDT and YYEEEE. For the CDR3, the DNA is TGTGCCAGCAGCCTGGACGGCGACGAGCAGTACTTC. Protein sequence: CASSLDGDEQYF.

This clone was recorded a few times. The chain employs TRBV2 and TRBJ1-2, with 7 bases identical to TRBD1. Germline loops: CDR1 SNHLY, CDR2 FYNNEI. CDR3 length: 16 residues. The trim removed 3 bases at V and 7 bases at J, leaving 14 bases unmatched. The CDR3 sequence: CASSDLGTDRGGGYTF. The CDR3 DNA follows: TGTGCCAGCAGTGACCTTGGGACAGACCGAGGGGGTGGCTACACCTTC. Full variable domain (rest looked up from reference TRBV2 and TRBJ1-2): EPEVTQTPSHQVTQMGQEVILRCVPISNHLYFYWYRQILGQKVEFLVSFYNNEISEKSEIFDDQFSVERPDGSNFTLKIRSTKLEDSAMYFCASSDLGTDRGGGYTFGSGTRLTVV.

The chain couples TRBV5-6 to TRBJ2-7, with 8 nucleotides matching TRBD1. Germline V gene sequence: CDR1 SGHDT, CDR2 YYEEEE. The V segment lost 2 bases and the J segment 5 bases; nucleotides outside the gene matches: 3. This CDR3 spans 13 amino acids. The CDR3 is CASSFDRGHEQYF. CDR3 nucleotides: TGTGCCAGCAGCTTCGACAGGGGCCACGAGCAGTACTTC.

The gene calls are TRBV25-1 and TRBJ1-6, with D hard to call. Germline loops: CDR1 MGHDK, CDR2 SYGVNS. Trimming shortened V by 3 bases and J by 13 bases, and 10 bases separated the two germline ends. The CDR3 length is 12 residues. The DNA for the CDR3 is TGTGCCAGCAGTGACTCAGGAGGGCCCCTCCACTTT. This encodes CASSDSGGPLHF.

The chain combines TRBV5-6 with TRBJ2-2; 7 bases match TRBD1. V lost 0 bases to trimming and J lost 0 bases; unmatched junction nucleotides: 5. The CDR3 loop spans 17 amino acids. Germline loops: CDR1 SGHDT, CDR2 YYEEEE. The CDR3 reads CASSLETGTANTGELFF. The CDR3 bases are TGTGCCAGCAGCTTGGAGACAGGGACGGCGAACACCGGGGAGCTGTTTTTT. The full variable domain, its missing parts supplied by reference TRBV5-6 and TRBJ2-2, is DAGVTQSPTHLIKTRGQQVTLRCSPKSGHDTVSWYQQALGQGPQFIFQYYEEEERQRGNFPDRFSGHQFPNYSSELNVNALLLGDSALYLCASSLETGTANTGELFFGEGSRLTVL.

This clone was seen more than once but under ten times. CDR3 region: CASSLDGDRSTEAFF. CDR3 DNA sequence: TGCGCCAGCAGCTTGGATGGGGACAGATCCACTGAAGCTTTCTTT. The rearrangement links TRBV5-1 to TRBJ1-1; 7 bases agree with TRBD1. CDR3 size: 15 residues. Trimming took 0 bases from V and 4 from J; bases not matched to a gene: 6. Germline assignment: CDR1 SGHRS and CDR2 YFSETQ.

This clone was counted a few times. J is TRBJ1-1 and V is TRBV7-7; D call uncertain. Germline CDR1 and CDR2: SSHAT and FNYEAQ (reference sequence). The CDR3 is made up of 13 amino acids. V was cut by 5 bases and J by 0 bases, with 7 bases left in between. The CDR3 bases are TGTGCCAGCAGCGCAGCCGTGAACACTGAAGCTTTCTTT. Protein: CASSAAVNTEAFF.

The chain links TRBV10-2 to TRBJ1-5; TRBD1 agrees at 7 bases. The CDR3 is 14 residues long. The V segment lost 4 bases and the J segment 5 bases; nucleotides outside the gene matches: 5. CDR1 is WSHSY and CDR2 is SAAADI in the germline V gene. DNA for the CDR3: TGCGCCAGCAGTGGAAACAGGGGAGATCAGCCCCAGCATTTT. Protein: CASSGNRGDQPQHF.

Written as DNA, the CDR3 is TGTGCCACCAGCAGAGATCGGGGCCAAGAGACCCAGTACTTC. It translates to CATSRDRGQETQYF. The chain uses TRBV15 and TRBJ2-5; a possible D gene is TRBD2 (5 bases). V was clipped by 0 bases and J by 1 base, with 6 bases between them. This CDR3 spans 14 amino acids. Germline lookup yields CDR1 LNHNV and CDR2 YYDKDF (reference sequence). Using reference TRBV15 and TRBJ2-5 for the parts outside the CDR3, the full variable domain is DAMVIQNPRYQVTQFGKPVTLSCSQTLNHNVMYWYQQKSSQAPKLLFHYYDKDFNNEADTPDNFQSRRPNTSFCFLDIRSPGLGDTAMYLCATSRDRGQETQYFGPGTRLLVL.

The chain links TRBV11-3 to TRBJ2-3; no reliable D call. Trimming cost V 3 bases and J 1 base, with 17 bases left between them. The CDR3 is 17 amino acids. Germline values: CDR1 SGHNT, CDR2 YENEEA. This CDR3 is CASSFGVVESGTDTQYF. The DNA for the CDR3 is TGTGCCAGCAGCTTTGGAGTAGTGGAAAGCGGCACAGATACGCAGTATTTT. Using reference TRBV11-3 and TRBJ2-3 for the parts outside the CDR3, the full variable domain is EAGVVQSPRYKIIEKKQPVAFWCNPISGHNTLYWYLQNLGQGPELLIRYENEEAVDDSQLPKDRFSAERLKGVDSTLKIQPAELGDSAVYLCASSFGVVESGTDTQYFGPGTRLTVL.

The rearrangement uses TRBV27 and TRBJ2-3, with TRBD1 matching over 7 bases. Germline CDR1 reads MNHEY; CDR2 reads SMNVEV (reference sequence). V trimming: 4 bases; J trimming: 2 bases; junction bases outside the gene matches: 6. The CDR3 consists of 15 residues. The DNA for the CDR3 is TGTGCCAGCAGTTGGGACAGCGACTACACAGATACGCAGTATTTT. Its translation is CASSWDSDYTDTQYF.

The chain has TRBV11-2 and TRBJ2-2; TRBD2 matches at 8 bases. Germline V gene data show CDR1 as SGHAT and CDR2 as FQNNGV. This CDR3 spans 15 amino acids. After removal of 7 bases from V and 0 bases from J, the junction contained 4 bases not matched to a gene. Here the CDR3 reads CASTAGVANTGELFF. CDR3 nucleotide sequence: TGTGCCAGCACAGCGGGGGTCGCGAACACCGGGGAGCTGTTTTTT.

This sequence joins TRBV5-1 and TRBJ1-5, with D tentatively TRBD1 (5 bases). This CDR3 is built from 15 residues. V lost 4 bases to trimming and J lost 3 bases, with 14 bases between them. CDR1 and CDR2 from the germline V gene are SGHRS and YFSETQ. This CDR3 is CASSLGTGFNQPQHF. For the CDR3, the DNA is TGCGCCAGCAGCCTCGGGACGGGATTCAATCAGCCCCAGCATTTT.

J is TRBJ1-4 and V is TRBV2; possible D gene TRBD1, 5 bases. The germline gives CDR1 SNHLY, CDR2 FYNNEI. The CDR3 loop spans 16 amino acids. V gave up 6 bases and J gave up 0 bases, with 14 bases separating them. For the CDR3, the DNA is TGTGCCAGCAGCCTACGGACACTAGCAACTAATGAAAAACTGTTTTTT. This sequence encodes CASSLRTLATNEKLFF.

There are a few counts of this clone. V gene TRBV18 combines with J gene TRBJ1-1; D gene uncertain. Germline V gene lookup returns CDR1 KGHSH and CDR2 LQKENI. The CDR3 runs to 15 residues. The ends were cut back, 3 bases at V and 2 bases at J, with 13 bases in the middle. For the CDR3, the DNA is TGTGCCAGCTCACCGGTTGAGGACCTTAACACTGAAGCTTTCTTT. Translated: CASSPVEDLNTEAFF. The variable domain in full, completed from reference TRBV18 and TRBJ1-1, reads NAGVMQNPRHLVRRRGQEARLRCSPMKGHSHVYWYRQLPEEGLKFMVYLQKENIIDESGMPKERFSAEFPKEGPSILRIQQVVRGDSAAYFCASSPVEDLNTEAFFGQGTRLTVV.

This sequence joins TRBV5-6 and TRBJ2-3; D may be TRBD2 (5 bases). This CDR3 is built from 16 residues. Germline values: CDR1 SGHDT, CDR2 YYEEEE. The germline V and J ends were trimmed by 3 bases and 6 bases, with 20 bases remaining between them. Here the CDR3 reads CASSYQAGEGFDTQYF. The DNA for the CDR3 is TGTGCCAGCAGCTATCAGGCGGGCGAGGGTTTCGATACGCAGTATTTT.

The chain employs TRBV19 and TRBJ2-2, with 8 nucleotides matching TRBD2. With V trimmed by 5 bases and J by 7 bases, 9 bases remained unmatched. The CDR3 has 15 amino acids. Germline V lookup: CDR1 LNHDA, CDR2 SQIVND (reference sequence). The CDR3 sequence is CASSSSGSVGGELFF. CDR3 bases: TGTGCCAGTAGTTCGAGCGGGAGTGTTGGCGGGGAGCTGTTTTTT.

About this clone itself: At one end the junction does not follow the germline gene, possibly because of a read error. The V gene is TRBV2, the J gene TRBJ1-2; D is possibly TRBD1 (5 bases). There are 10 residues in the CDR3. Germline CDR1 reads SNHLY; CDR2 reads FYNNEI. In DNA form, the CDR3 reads TGTGCCAGCAGTGAAGAACAGGCTTACTTC. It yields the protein CASSEEQAYF.

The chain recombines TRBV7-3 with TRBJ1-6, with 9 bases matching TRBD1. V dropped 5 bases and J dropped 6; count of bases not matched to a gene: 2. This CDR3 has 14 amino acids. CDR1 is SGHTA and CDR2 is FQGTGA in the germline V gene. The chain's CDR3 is CASSLDRGNSPLHF. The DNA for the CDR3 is TGTGCCAGCAGCCTGGACAGGGGTAATTCACCCCTCCACTTT.

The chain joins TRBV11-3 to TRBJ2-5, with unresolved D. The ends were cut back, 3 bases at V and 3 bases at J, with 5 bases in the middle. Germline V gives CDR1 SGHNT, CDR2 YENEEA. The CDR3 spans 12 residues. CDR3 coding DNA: TGTGCCAGCAGCTTCCCAGAAGAGACCCAGTACTTC. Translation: CASSFPEETQYF.

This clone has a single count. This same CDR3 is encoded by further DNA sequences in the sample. This CDR3 reads CASSPPNTGELFF. In DNA form, the CDR3 reads TGTGCCAGCTCCCCTCCCAACACCGGGGAGCTGTTTTTT. The chain couples TRBV18 to TRBJ2-2; D is unresolved. Germline CDR1 is KGHSH and CDR2 is LQKENI. The CDR3 consists of 13 residues. V was pared by 6 bases and J by 2 bases, with 7 bases between.

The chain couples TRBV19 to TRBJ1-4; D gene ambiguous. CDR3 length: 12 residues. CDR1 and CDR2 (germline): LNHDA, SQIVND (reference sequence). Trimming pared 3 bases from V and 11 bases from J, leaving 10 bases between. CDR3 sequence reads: CASSMSGSKLFF. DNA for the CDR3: TGTGCCAGTAGTATGTCGGGGAGCAAACTGTTTTTT.

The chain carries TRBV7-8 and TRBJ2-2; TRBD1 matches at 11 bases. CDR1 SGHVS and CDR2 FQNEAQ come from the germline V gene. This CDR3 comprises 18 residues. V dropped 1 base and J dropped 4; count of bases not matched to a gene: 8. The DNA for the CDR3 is TGTGCCAGCAGCTTAGTTCGGGACAGGGGGATAAGCACCGGGGAGCTGTTTTTT. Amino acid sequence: CASSLVRDRGISTGELFF. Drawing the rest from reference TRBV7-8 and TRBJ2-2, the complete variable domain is GAGVSQSPRYKVAKRGQDVALRCDPISGHVSLFWYQQALGQGPEFLTYFQNEAQLDKSGLPSDRFFAERPEGSVSTLKIQRTQQEDSAVYLCASSLVRDRGISTGELFFGEGSRLTVL.

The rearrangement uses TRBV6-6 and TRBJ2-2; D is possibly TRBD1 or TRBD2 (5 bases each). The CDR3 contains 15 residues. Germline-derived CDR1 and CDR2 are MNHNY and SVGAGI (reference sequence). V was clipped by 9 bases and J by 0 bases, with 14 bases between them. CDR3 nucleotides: TGTGCCAGTTGGCTGGGGGTTACGAACACCGGGGAGCTGTTTTTT. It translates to CASWLGVTNTGELFF.

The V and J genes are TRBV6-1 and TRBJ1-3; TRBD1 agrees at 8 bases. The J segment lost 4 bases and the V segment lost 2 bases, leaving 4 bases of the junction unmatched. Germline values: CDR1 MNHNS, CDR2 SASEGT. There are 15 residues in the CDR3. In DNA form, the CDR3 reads TGTGCCAGCAGTGAAAGACAGGGGTCAGGAAACACCATATATTTT. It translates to CASSERQGSGNTIYF.

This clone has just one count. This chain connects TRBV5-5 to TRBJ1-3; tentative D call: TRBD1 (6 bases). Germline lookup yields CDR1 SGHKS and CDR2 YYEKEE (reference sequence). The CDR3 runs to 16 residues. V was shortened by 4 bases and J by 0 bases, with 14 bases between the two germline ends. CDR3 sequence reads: CASSLWGASSGNTIYF. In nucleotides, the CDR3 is TGTGCCAGCAGCCTGTGGGGGGCGAGCTCTGGAAACACCATATATTTT. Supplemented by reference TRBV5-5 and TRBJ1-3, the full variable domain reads DAGVTQSPTHLIKTRGQQVTLRCSPISGHKSVSWYQQVLGQGPQFIFQYYEKEERGRGNFPDRFSARQFPNYSSELNVNALLLGDSALYLCASSLWGASSGNTIYFGEGSWLTVV.

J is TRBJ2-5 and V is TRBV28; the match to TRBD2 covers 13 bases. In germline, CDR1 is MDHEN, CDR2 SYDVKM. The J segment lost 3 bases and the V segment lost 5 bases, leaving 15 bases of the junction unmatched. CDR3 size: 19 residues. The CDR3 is CASSTTSGGVRSTKETQYF. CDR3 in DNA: TGTGCCAGCAGTACAACTAGCGGGGGGGTCCGATCCACTAAAGAGACCCAGTACTTC.

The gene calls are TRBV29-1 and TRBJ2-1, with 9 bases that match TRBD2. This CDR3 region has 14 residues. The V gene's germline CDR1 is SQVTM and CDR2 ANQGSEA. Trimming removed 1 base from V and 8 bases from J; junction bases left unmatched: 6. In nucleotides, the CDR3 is TGCAGCGTTGAAGGCGGGGGGGCAGCGGATGAGCAGTTCTTC. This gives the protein CSVEGGGAADEQFF.

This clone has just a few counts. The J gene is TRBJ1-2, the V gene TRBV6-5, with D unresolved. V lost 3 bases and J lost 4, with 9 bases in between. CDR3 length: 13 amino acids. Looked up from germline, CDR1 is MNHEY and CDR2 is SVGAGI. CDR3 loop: CASSYGQLYGYTF. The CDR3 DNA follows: TGTGCCAGCAGTTATGGGCAACTCTATGGCTACACCTTC.

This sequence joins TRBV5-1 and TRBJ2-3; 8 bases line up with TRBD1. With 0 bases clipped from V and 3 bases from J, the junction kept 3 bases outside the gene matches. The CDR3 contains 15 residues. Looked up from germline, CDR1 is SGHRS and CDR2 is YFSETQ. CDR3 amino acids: CASSLAGQGTDTQYF. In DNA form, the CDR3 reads TGCGCCAGCAGCTTGGCCGGACAGGGAACAGATACGCAGTATTTT.